Sequencing of this TCR beta chain was carried out in a study of cytomegalovirus exposure and HLA in healthy donors. Assay: immunoSEQ multiplex PCR; the TCRdb copy retains only in-frame clones and omits some. This table has 120,000 or so clones, over 85% appearing once. V lost 5 bases to trimming and J lost 14 bases; unmatched junction nucleotides: 4. Germline CDR1 and CDR2: DFQATT and SNEGSKA (reference sequence). This CDR3 region has 10 residues. The chain has TRBV20-1 and TRBJ1-4, with TRBD1 matching over 8 bases. The material sequenced was PBMCs. The TCR sequence derives from a woman aged 18 to 35 in good health and CMV-seronegative. CDR3 protein: CSASRQGLFF. The CDR3 region has the DNA TGCAGTGCTTCCAGACAGGGGCTGTTTTTT.